This passage covers 21 T cell receptor beta chains from one sample sequenced in a study of T cell changes during pregnancy in multiple sclerosis. TCRdb keeps only in-frame clones here, not all; method: immunoSEQ multiplex PCR. In the table there are about 24,000 clones, roughly nine tenths of which are singletons. This sample comprised CD8+ T cells from peripheral blood mononuclear cells, obtained in the third trimester of pregnancy. Receptors were obtained from a female donor in good health, enrolled as a control in a pregnancy study.

The chain carries TRBV27 and TRBJ2-1, with 10 bases that match TRBD2. The V gene end was trimmed by 3 bases and the J gene end by 9 bases; junction bases not matched to a gene: 5. CDR3 length equals 14 residues. The V gene's germline CDR1 is MNHEY and CDR2 SMNVEV (reference sequence). CDR3 in amino acids: CASSFSGGASEQFF. In nucleotides, the CDR3 is TGTGCCAGCAGTTTCAGCGGGGGGGCCAGTGAGCAGTTCTTC.

The V and J genes are TRBV2 and TRBJ1-1; D is unclear. The CDR3 sequence is 10 residues long. V gave up 10 bases and J gave up 7 bases, with 10 bases separating them. Germline lookup yields CDR1 SNHLY and CDR2 FYNNEI. As DNA, the CDR3 is TGTGCCACCGTAGTCCTTGAAGCTTTCTTT. The encoded protein is CATVVLEAFF. The entire variable domain, with the rest obtained from reference TRBV2 and TRBJ1-1, is as follows: EPEVTQTPSHQVTQMGQEVILRCVPISNHLYFYWYRQILGQKVEFLVSFYNNEISEKSEIFDDQFSVERPDGSNFTLKIRSTKLEDSAMYFCATVVLEAFFGQGTRLTVV.

V is TRBV28 and J is TRBJ2-7; 9 bases align to TRBD1. The CDR3 is 15 residues long. CDR1 and CDR2 (germline): MDHEN, SYDVKM. Trimming removed 7 bases from V and 7 bases from J; junction bases left unmatched: 14. The CDR3 region has the DNA TGTGCCAGCAACAACCTCCGGGACAGGGCCTGGGAGCAGTACTTC. Residues: CASNNLRDRAWEQYF.

CDR3 in DNA: TGTGCCAGCAGCCCACGGACAGGGAACTCCTACGAGCAGTACTTC. It encodes CASSPRTGNSYEQYF. The chain joins TRBV13 to TRBJ2-7; 8 bases are shared with TRBD1. CDR1 and CDR2 (germline): PRHDT, FYEKMQ (reference sequence). V was pared by 5 bases and J by 0 bases, with 6 bases of the junction left unmatched. CDR3 size: 15 residues.

The gene calls are TRBV5-1 and TRBJ2-7; TRBD2 aligns across 9 bases. Germline V CDR1 and CDR2: SGHRS, YFSETQ. V lost 4 bases and J lost 3; bases outside the gene matches: 17. The CDR3 has 18 amino acids. DNA of the CDR3: TGCGCCAGCAGCCCGGCGACAGGACGACTAGCGGTTCTCTACGAGCAGTACTTC. It yields the protein CASSPATGRLAVLYEQYF.

The J gene is TRBJ2-2, the V gene TRBV29-1; 10 bases are shared with TRBD1. The J segment lost 7 bases and the V segment lost 7 bases, leaving 3 bases of the junction unmatched. The CDR3 sequence is 12 residues long. Germline-derived CDR1 and CDR2 are SQVTM and ANQGSEA. CDR3 in DNA: TGCAGCGGACAGGGGGCCATCGGGGAGCTGTTTTTT. It codes for CSGQGAIGELFF.

This chain links TRBV9 with TRBJ1-2; D gene uncertain. The V end lost 3 bases, the J end lost 2 bases, and 20 bases lay between the germline ends. The CDR3 consists of 17 residues. Germline V lookup: CDR1 SGDLS, CDR2 YYNGEE. This CDR3 reads CASSAEEPLNLNYGYTF. DNA for the CDR3: TGTGCCAGCAGCGCCGAGGAACCCCTGAATTTAAACTATGGCTACACCTTC.

The CDR3 DNA reads TGCGCCAGCAGTTATGGACAGGGGGCTAGCGGGGAGCTGTTTTTT. Translated: CASSYGQGASGELFF. V usage is TRBV4-1 and J usage is TRBJ2-2; 11 bases agree with TRBD1. Germline lookup yields CDR1 MGHRA and CDR2 YSYEKL. CDR3 length equals 15 residues. The V gene end was trimmed by 6 bases and the J gene end by 7 bases; junction bases not matched to a gene: 7.

J is TRBJ2-5 and V is TRBV5-1; TRBD2 is a possible D gene (6 bases). Gene TRBJ2-7 matches the end of the DNA better, so the J call may be wrong. Germline values: CDR1 SGHRS, CDR2 YFSETQ. The CDR3 runs to 14 residues. In nucleotides, the CDR3 is TGCGCCAGTTTTCCCGGGACTGGCACCTACGAGCAGTACTTC. Translated: CASFPGTGTYEQYF.

This chain connects TRBV5-5 to TRBJ2-7; D possibly corresponds to TRBD1 (7 bases). Germline CDR1 SGHKS, CDR2 YYEKEE (reference sequence). CDR3 length: 14 amino acids. V lost 4 bases and J 2 bases, leaving 13 bases between the germline ends. CDR3: CASSKEGQPYEQYF. The CDR3 coding sequence is TGTGCCAGCAGCAAGGAGGGACAGCCCTACGAGCAGTACTTC.

The rearrangement links TRBV6-1 to TRBJ1-2, with D possibly TRBD1 on 6 matching bases. V lost 2 bases to trimming and J lost 5 bases, with 21 bases between them. Germline lookup yields CDR1 MNHNS and CDR2 SASEGT. This CDR3 region has 17 residues. The CDR3 here is CASSERLYGQGSYGYTF. In nucleotides, the CDR3 is TGTGCCAGCAGTGAAAGGTTATATGGGCAGGGGTCTTATGGCTACACCTTC.

V is TRBV28 and J is TRBJ1-5, with D possibly matching TRBD1 (6 bases). The length of the CDR3 is 18 residues. Germline V gene sequence: CDR1 MDHEN, CDR2 SYDVKM. V shed 6 bases and J shed 3 bases, with 24 bases lying between them. CDR3 in DNA: TGTGCCAGCAGCCTCCGGGACATACTTAAACCTTCCAATCAGCCCCAGCATTTT. Amino acid sequence: CASSLRDILKPSNQPQHF.

The chain joins TRBV2 to TRBJ2-7, with 7 bases that match TRBD2. With V trimmed by 3 bases and J by 9 bases, 2 bases remained unmatched. Germline-derived CDR1 and CDR2 are SNHLY and FYNNEI. The CDR3 is made up of 11 amino acids. The CDR3 here is CASSDREGQYF. Written as DNA, the CDR3 is TGTGCCAGCAGTGACAGGGAGGGGCAGTACTTC.

The chain uses TRBV15 and TRBJ2-1, with 7 positions matching TRBD1. Germline assignment: CDR1 LNHNV and CDR2 YYDKDF (reference sequence). The CDR3 is 16 amino acids. The trim removed 2 bases at V and 9 bases at J, leaving 13 bases unmatched. CDR3 amino acids: CATSRPTGSEGTEQFF. The CDR3 DNA follows: TGTGCCACCAGCAGACCGACAGGGTCCGAGGGGACTGAGCAGTTCTTC.

CDR3 region: CASSPPGTLKVGAFF. CDR3 nucleotide sequence: TGTGCCAGCAGTCCTCCCGGGACTCTTAAAGTGGGAGCTTTCTTT. The V call is TRBV2, the J call TRBJ1-1; D perhaps matches TRBD1 (5 bases). V was clipped by 5 bases and J by 10 bases, with 23 bases between them. This CDR3 is built from 15 residues. The V gene's germline CDR1 is SNHLY and CDR2 FYNNEI.

The CDR3: CASSDTGTSGGNRQETQYF. In nucleotides, the CDR3 is TGTGCCAGCAGTGATACCGGGACTAGCGGGGGAAATCGACAAGAGACCCAGTACTTC. The rearrangement joins TRBV6-1 to TRBJ2-5; 14 bases line up with TRBD2. The trim removed 3 bases at V and 2 bases at J, leaving 11 bases unmatched. The CDR3 is 19 amino acids. Per germline, CDR1 MNHNS and CDR2 SASEGT.

The V and J genes are TRBV5-5 and TRBJ2-7; a possible D gene is TRBD2 (6 bases). V was cut by 2 bases and J by 3 bases, with 6 bases left in between. CDR1 is SGHKS, CDR2 YYEKEE, per germline (reference sequence). This CDR3 spans 12 amino acids. The CDR3 loop reads CASSFSGYEQYF. The CDR3 nucleotides read TGTGCCAGCAGCTTTAGCGGCTACGAGCAGTACTTC.

The gene calls are TRBV4-1 and TRBJ2-3; TRBD2 aligns across 8 bases. The CDR3 is 14 amino acids. The germline V gene has CDR1 MGHRA and CDR2 YSYEKL. Trimming removed 4 bases from V and 5 bases from J; junction bases left unmatched: 5. The CDR3, as DNA: TGCGCCAGCAGCCCGGGGACTAGTCAAGATACGCAGTATTTT. Its translation: CASSPGTSQDTQYF.

V and J are TRBV30 and TRBJ2-7, with TRBD1 identical over 7 bases. Germline V lookup: CDR1 GTSNPN, CDR2 SVGIG (reference sequence). J gave up 3 bases and V 0 bases, and 5 bases lay outside the gene matches. CDR3 length equals 14 residues. The CDR3, as DNA: TGTGCCTGGAGTGTAGGGACAGTCGTCTACGAGCAGTACTTC. This translates into CAWSVGTVVYEQYF.

This clone was seen a handful of times. This rearrangement joins TRBV25-1 to TRBJ2-2; D not resolved. CDR3 length: 13 residues. V dropped 1 base and J dropped 3 bases, with 3 bases sitting between them. Looked up from germline, CDR1 is MGHDK and CDR2 is SYGVNS. CDR3 coding DNA: TGTGCCAGCAGTGAATCCGACACCGGGGAGCTGTTTTTT. It codes for CASSESDTGELFF. Full variable domain (outside the CDR3, taken from reference TRBV25-1 and TRBJ2-2): EADIYQTPRYLVIGTGKKITLECSQTMGHDKMYWYQQDPGMELHLIHYSYGVNSTEKGDLSSESTVSRIRTEHFPLTLESARPSHTSQYLCASSESDTGELFFGEGSRLTVL.

This chain links TRBV28 with TRBJ1-1; a weak D match, TRBD1 (5 bases). V lost 7 bases and J 7 bases, leaving 22 bases between the germline ends. Germline assignment: CDR1 MDHEN and CDR2 SYDVKM. The CDR3 runs to 15 residues. Written as DNA, the CDR3 is TGTGCCAGCATTCTGACCGTCGGGGGAAGAGGTGAAGCTTTCTTT. Its translation: CASILTVGGRGEAFF. Based on the CDR3 plus reference TRBV28 and TRBJ1-1, the full variable domain is DVKVTQSSRYLVKRTGEKVFLECVQDMDHENMFWYRQDPGLGLRLIYFSYDVKMKEKGDIPEGYSVSREKKERFSLILESASTNQTSMYLCASILTVGGRGEAFFGQGTRLTVV.